This note documents a single T cell receptor (beta chain) sequence. The germline V gene encodes CDR1 WSHSY and CDR2 SAAADI. This CDR3 is 15 amino acids long. Losses at the gene ends were 2 bases for V and 7 bases for J; bases not matched to a gene: 5. The repertoire was sequenced with immunoSEQ multiplex PCR; TCRdb's copy has only in-frame clones and lacks some. This sample carries a few hundred thousand clones, 86% of them seen once, and the ten largest clones take about 4.6%. This entry is derived from a study of blood T cell repertoires in COVID-19. V and J are TRBV10-2 and TRBJ1-6, with 7 bases identical to TRBD1. This sequence originates from a man aged 25 to 40 who had recovered from COVID-19. Sequenced input: PBMCs or T cells enriched from blood (not recorded which). As DNA, the CDR3 is TGCGCCAGCAGTGAGATTCCAGGGGGGAATTCACCCCTCCACTTT. Amino acids: CASSEIPGGNSPLHF.